This T cell receptor beta chain emerged from a study of T cells in localized non-small cell lung cancer. Broader study findings: Overall survival was longer when the density of T cells in the blood was higher. T cell clonality was highest in uninvolved adjacent lung, above tumor. Heterogeneity remains possible because sequencing was limited to only one tumor region. Adjacent lung tissue had a median about 50 of the top 100 clones found in the tumor.

The data were produced by immunoSEQ multiplex PCR, yet TCRdb's version contains in-frame clones alone and is incomplete. The table has some 16,000 clones, roughly 85% seen once. A remark on this clone: Its matching antigen is unknown.

The ends were cut back, 5 bases at V and 4 bases at J, with 8 bases in the middle. Per germline, CDR1 MDHEN and CDR2 SYDVKM. This CDR3 has 12 amino acids. V gene TRBV28 combines with J gene TRBJ1-2, with D maybe TRBD1 (5 bases). The TCR was taken from a male donor older than 55 with stage I lung adenocarcinoma. Here the sequenced sample was peripheral blood, taken before any cancer treatment. This chain's CDR3 is CASSPTVYGYTF. The CDR3 DNA follows: TGTGCCAGCAGTCCGACAGTCTATGGCTACACCTTC.